This paragraph covers one T cell receptor (beta chain) sequence. These data belong to a study of CD8+ T cells in alopecia areata. Germline CDR1 is SGHRS and CDR2 is YFSETQ. J gave up 3 bases and V 0 bases, and 6 bases lay outside the gene matches. This CDR3 comprises 15 residues. Treatment specified: oral pan-JAK inhibitor, 5-10 mg twice daily. Extracted RNA was reverse transcribed into cDNA, the sequencing template. The data were produced by immunoSEQ multiplex PCR, yet TCRdb's version contains in-frame clones alone and is incomplete. The sample yields roughly 230,000 clones, roughly 44% seen once. The sequences come from CD4+ T cells sorted from blood, collected at approximately week 36, from a patient treated with tofacitinib. The origin of this receptor is a human donor with alopecia areata. V usage is TRBV5-1 and J usage is TRBJ2-7; 7 nucleotides agree with TRBD2. Written as DNA, the CDR3 is TGCGCCAGCAGCTTGGATGGGACTAAAGACTACGAGCAGTACTTC. Amino acid sequence: CASSLDGTKDYEQYF.